This T cell receptor beta chain came from a study of blood T cell repertoires in COVID-19. About the research overall: Sources were T cells, B-cell-depleted T cells, or PBMCs; the material itself was cDNA or gDNA.

Methods used by the authors: Cell counts per sample came from amplifying reference gene primers. The method was immunoSEQ multiplex PCR; TCRdb's version includes in-frame clones alone and lacks a portion of them. V and J calls and clone size are given by that table; D and trimming were obtained from the DNA. Among about 94,000 clones listed, 80% were seen once. Germline V gives CDR1 SGHAT, CDR2 FQNNGV. Trimming took 5 bases from V and 4 from J; bases not matched to a gene: 9. CDR3 length: 16 residues. V is TRBV11-2 and J is TRBJ2-1; 9 bases are a match to TRBD1. This TCR was sampled from a human donor in a cohort sampled during active COVID-19. The specimen sequenced was peripheral blood. CDR3 protein: CASSGRDRGAYNEQFF. CDR3 nucleotides: TGTGCCAGCAGCGGCCGCGACAGGGGGGCTTACAATGAGCAGTTCTTC.